A selection of T cell receptor beta chains follows, all from one sample in a study of blood T cell repertoires in COVID-19. TCRdb keeps only in-frame clones here, not all; method: immunoSEQ multiplex PCR. The sample consists of about 6,600 clones, 75% to 90% of them appearing once. The sequencing input was peripheral blood. Source of these receptors: an older man with active COVID-19. Each CDR3 is given with its conserved first and last residue. D genes are given only for firm matches. The listing skips clone size in some rows; elsewhere it reads once, few, many or a size class.

clone_size	v_call	j_call	d_call	cdr3_aa	cdr3_nt
.	TRBV19	TRBJ2-7	TRBD2	CASSILSGSVDEQYF	TGTGCCAGTAGTATTCTTAGCGGGAGCGTCGACGAGCAGTACTTC
.	TRBV7-9	TRBJ1-4	.	CASSSSTLSSEKLFF	TGTGCCAGCAGCTCCAGTACTCTTTCTAGTGAAAAACTGTTTTTT
.	TRBV18	TRBJ2-2	.	CASSPGLNTGELFF	TGTGCCAGCTCACCGGGCTTGAACACCGGGGAGCTGTTTTTT
.	TRBV6-4	TRBJ1-6	.	CASSDGRSSYNSPLHF	TGTGCCAGCAGTGACGGGAGGAGCTCCTATAATTCACCCCTCCACTTT
.	TRBV5-5	TRBJ2-5	TRBD1	CASSINRGGETQYF	TGTGCCAGCAGCATCAACAGGGGTGGAGAGACCCAGTACTTC
.	TRBV28	TRBJ2-1	.	CASSSPAGSSGEQFF	TGTGCCAGCAGTTCACCAGCTGGTTCAAGCGGTGAGCAGTTCTTC
.	TRBV7-8	TRBJ1-3	.	CASSLARGFGFVSGNTIYF	TGTGCCAGCAGCTTAGCGAGAGGGTTCGGTTTCGTCTCTGGAAACACCATATATTTT
.	TRBV5-1	TRBJ2-7	.	CASSLSLYEQYF	TGCGCCAGCAGCCTCTCCCTCTACGAGCAGTACTTC
.	TRBV5-4	TRBJ1-1	TRBD1	CASRSGQRAEAFF	TGTGCCAGCAGGTCGGGACAGAGGGCTGAAGCTTTCTTT
.	TRBV23-1	TRBJ2-7	TRBD2	CASSPPGGEAYEQYF	TGCGCCAGCAGTCCCCCGGGAGGGGAGGCCTACGAGCAGTACTTC
.	TRBV5-4	TRBJ1-1	.	CASSLSDRSKAFF	TGTGCCAGCAGCTTAAGTGACAGGTCGAAAGCTTTCTTT
.	TRBV12-3/TRBV12-4	TRBJ2-3	TRBD2	CASSRDYKDTQYF	TGTGCCAGCAGTCGGGACTATAAAGATACGCAGTATTTT
.	TRBV10-3	TRBJ2-5	TRBD2	CAISRDSGSGVETQYF	TGTGCCATCAGCCGGGATAGCGGGAGTGGTGTGGAGACCCAGTACTTC
.	TRBV6-5	TRBJ1-2	TRBD1	CASTRQGNGYTF	TGTGCCAGCACCCGACAGGGGAACGGCTACACCTTC
.	TRBV7-8	TRBJ1-5	TRBD1	CASSLIGTGDYSNQPQHF	TGTGCCAGCAGCTTAATAGGGACAGGGGATTATAGCAATCAGCCCCAGCATTTT
.	TRBV7-3	TRBJ1-6	.	CASSRQNNSPLHF	TGTGCCAGCTCCCGACAGAATAATTCACCCCTCCACTTT
.	TRBV6-5	TRBJ2-7	.	CASTKQGTYEQYF	TGTGCCAGCACCAAACAGGGTACCTACGAGCAGTACTTC
few	TRBV13	TRBJ1-1	.	CASSLGGNAAEAFF	TGTGCCAGCAGCCTAGGGGGTAATGCGGCTGAAGCTTTCTTT
few	TRBV5-5	TRBJ2-7	.	CASNAPTRLGEQYF	TGTGCCAGCAATGCCCCCACTAGGCTGGGGGAGCAGTACTTC
.	TRBV5-4	TRBJ2-5	TRBD1	CASSRTTGGGETQYF	TGTGCCAGCAGCCGTACCACAGGGGGTGGAGAGACCCAGTACTTC
.	TRBV7-6	TRBJ1-2	TRBD1	CASSRGQGTNYGYTF	TGTGCCAGCAGCCGGGGACAGGGAACTAACTATGGCTACACCTTC
.	TRBV25-1	TRBJ2-1	TRBD2	CASSESTSGRANEQFF	TGTGCCAGCAGTGAATCGACTAGCGGGAGGGCCAATGAGCAGTTCTTC
.	TRBV4-3	TRBJ1-1	.	CASSQEYSGNTEAFF	TGCGCCAGCAGCCAAGAGTACAGCGGCAACACTGAAGCTTTCTTT
few	TRBV6-1	TRBJ2-5	TRBD1	CASSEVTGSVQRETQYF	TGTGCCAGCAGTGAAGTGACAGGGAGCGTTCAACGAGAGACCCAGTACTTC
.	TRBV13	TRBJ2-7	.	CASSQTGMSLYEQYF	TGTGCCAGCAGCCAAACAGGGATGTCCCTCTACGAGCAGTACTTC
.	TRBV2	TRBJ2-7	.	CACNSSPNEQYF	TGTGCCTGCAACTCGAGCCCCAACGAGCAGTACTTC
.	TRBV6-5	TRBJ2-7	TRBD2	CAIPRLAGSLEQYF	TGTGCCATCCCGAGACTAGCGGGATCCCTCGAGCAGTACTTC
.	TRBV27	TRBJ2-7	TRBD1	CASSRQGELYEQYF	TGTGCCAGCAGTAGACAGGGCGAACTCTACGAGCAGTACTTC
.	TRBV7-9	TRBJ2-5	TRBD1	CASSLVPGGRETQYF	TGTGCCAGCAGCTTAGTTCCAGGGGGCAGGGAGACCCAGTACTTC